The 13 T cell receptor beta chains reported below all come from one sample, sequenced in a study of T cell repertoires in cytomegalovirus infection. No antigen has been identified for these receptors. MiXCR was run by TCRdb on the reads, yielding one entry per CDR3 protein. Of a few hundred thousand distinct CDR3 sequences in the sample, around 30% were seen once. This sample comprised cultured PBMCs, obtained from culture after CMV antigen stimulation. These receptors all come from a human donor in good health (CMV status not recorded). Some clones in this sample may be carry-over from other donors' samples.

This clonotype was detected only a few times. This rearrangement joins TRBV7-6 to TRBJ2-5; 8 nucleotides agree with TRBD2. The CDR3 has 13 residues. Looked up from germline, CDR1 is SGHVS and CDR2 is FNYEAQ. V shed 8 bases and J 5 bases; nucleotides not matched to a gene: 7. The CDR3 sequence: CASGREEVETQYF. The CDR3 DNA reads TGTGCCAGCGGGCGGGAGGAGGTTGAGACCCAGTACTTC.

The chain couples TRBV11-3 to TRBJ2-3; D call uncertain. V lost 8 bases and J lost 5, with 11 bases in between. CDR1 is SGHNT, CDR2 YENEEA, per germline. The CDR3 covers 12 residues. The CDR3 DNA is TGTGCCAGCCGACGCTTAGGAGATACGCAGTATTTT. This translates into CASRRLGDTQYF.

The sample holds many counts of this clonotype. The CDR3 DNA reads as TGTGCCAGCAGCTTAGGTGGGACGGGCACCGGGGAGCTGTTTTTT. Amino acid sequence: CASSLGGTGTGELFF. The genes are TRBV7-2 and TRBJ2-2; D possibly matches TRBD1 or TRBD2 (5 bases each). CDR1 is SGHTA, CDR2 FQGNSA, per germline. CDR3 size: 15 residues. The V end lost 1 base, the J end lost 4 bases, and 10 bases lay between the germline ends.

This chain joins TRBV4-1 and TRBJ1-2; tentative D call: TRBD1 (5 bases). CDR3 length: 12 residues. Trimming removed 3 bases from V and 8 bases from J, with 10 bases in between. Germline values: CDR1 MGHRA, CDR2 YSYEKL. As DNA, the CDR3 is TGCGCCAGCAGCCAGAGGGGTAGAGGCTACACCTTC. Protein: CASSQRGRGYTF.

This rearrangement joins TRBV6-1 to TRBJ1-4, with no clear D. The CDR3 totals 16 residues. Between the trimmed V and J ends, which lost 2 bases and 0 bases, there was a span of 10 bases. Germline CDR1 reads MNHNS; CDR2 reads SASEGT. The CDR3 coding sequence is TGTGCCAGCAGTGAACGGACGGTTCCAACTAATGAAAAACTGTTTTTT. Translation: CASSERTVPTNEKLFF.

This sequence joins TRBV6-2 or TRBV6-3 and TRBJ1-4; possibly TRBD1 for D (5 bases). The length of the CDR3 is 13 residues. Trimming left V 5 bases short and J 3 bases short, with 7 bases between. Germline V gene data show CDR1 as MNHEY and CDR2 as SVGEGT. CDR3 sequence: CASSDRPNEKLFF. In DNA, the CDR3 is TGTGCCAGCAGTGACAGACCTAATGAAAAACTGTTTTTT.

This clonotype showed up just a few times. The chain carries TRBV6-2 or TRBV6-3 and TRBJ2-7; 9 bases line up with TRBD1. V was pared by 5 bases and J by 5 bases, with 4 bases of the junction left unmatched. The CDR3 has 13 amino acids. Germline assignment: CDR1 MNHEY and CDR2 SVGEGT. In DNA form, the CDR3 reads TGTGCCAGCAGTGGGACAGGGCAGGACGAGCAGTACGTC. It codes for CASSGTGQDEQYV.

CDR3 nucleotides: TGTGCCAGCTCACTTCTAACCCCGGGACAGGGGGCGAGAAACTCTGGAAACACCATATATTTT. Its protein product is CASSLLTPGQGARNSGNTIYF. The V and J genes are TRBV18 and TRBJ1-3; 12 nucleotides line up with TRBD1. V shed 4 bases and J 0 bases; nucleotides not matched to a gene: 16. This CDR3 region has 21 residues. Germline-derived CDR1 and CDR2 are KGHSH and LQKENI. The whole variable domain, filled in from reference TRBV18 and TRBJ1-3, reads NAGVMQNPRHLVRRRGQEARLRCSPMKGHSHVYWYRQLPEEGLKFMVYLQKENIIDESGMPKERFSAEFPKEGPSILRIQQVVRGDSAAYFCASSLLTPGQGARNSGNTIYFGEGSWLTVV.

The sample holds a few counts of this clonotype. The chain combines TRBV7-9 with TRBJ2-5; 7 bases are shared with TRBD1. Germline V lookup: CDR1 SEHNR, CDR2 FQNEAQ (reference sequence). The J segment lost 3 bases and the V segment lost 6 bases, leaving 7 bases of the junction unmatched. The CDR3 contains 14 residues. Here the CDR3 DNA reads TGTGCCAGCAGGAAACCGGGACAGAAAGAGACCCAGTACTTC. Protein sequence: CASRKPGQKETQYF.

This clonotype was seen a few times. The chain is built from TRBV7-9 and TRBJ1-4; possibly TRBD1 for D (5 bases). The CDR3 contains 16 residues. Per the germline V gene, CDR1 is SEHNR and CDR2 is FQNEAQ (reference sequence). Trimming removed 7 bases from V and 6 bases from J, with 21 bases in between. The CDR3 nucleotides are TGTGCCAGCACCCCCCGGCAGGGCGCTTCTGATGAAAAACTGTTTTTT. Amino acids: CASTPRQGASDEKLFF.

There are a few counts of this clonotype. This rearrangement joins TRBV6-5 to TRBJ2-7; D unclear. The CDR3 runs 13 residues. Deletions cut 0 bases from V and 5 bases from J, with 8 bases between. Germline CDR1 reads MNHEY; CDR2 reads SVGAGI. The CDR3 DNA follows: TGTGCCAGCAGTTACTCGTATTGGGACGAGCAGTACTTC. Its translation is CASSYSYWDEQYF.

The V and J genes are TRBV10-2 and TRBJ2-2; 7 bases line up with TRBD2. The CDR3 sequence is 16 residues long. V trimming: 2 bases; J trimming: 0 bases; junction bases outside the gene matches: 3. Germline lookup yields CDR1 WSHSY and CDR2 SAAADI. CDR3 amino acids: CASSEPAGANTGELFF. CDR3 sequence (DNA): TGCGCCAGCAGTGAGCCGGCGGGGGCGAACACCGGGGAGCTGTTTTTT.

The chain recombines TRBV4-1 with TRBJ1-1, with 7 nucleotides matching TRBD1. Germline CDR1 is MGHRA and CDR2 is YSYEKL. V lost 6 bases to trimming and J lost 5 bases; unmatched junction nucleotides: 9. The CDR3 is made up of 14 amino acids. This CDR3 is CASSRQGTLTEAFF. CDR3 nucleotide sequence: TGCGCCAGCAGTCGACAGGGTACCCTTACTGAAGCTTTCTTT.